The 27 T cell receptor beta chains below come from one sample, sequenced in a study of CD4 T cells in relation to SARS-CoV-2 and coronaviruses. Generated by immunoSEQ multiplex PCR, the TCRdb table keeps only in-frame clones and is missing some. The table records around 28,000 clones, about 70% of them present only once. These receptors' targets are unknown. The sequenced sample consisted of memory CD4+ T cells from PBMCs, cultured in vitro. These receptor sequences come from an adult with COVID-19.

The V and J genes are TRBV12-3 or TRBV12-4 and TRBJ2-1; D remains ambiguous. The CDR3 is made up of 13 amino acids. V gave up 3 bases and J gave up 4 bases, with 7 bases separating them. The CDR3 DNA is TGTGCCAGCAGTTTCCGACAATACAATGAGCAGTTCTTC. This gives the protein CASSFRQYNEQFF.

The chain has TRBV5-4 and TRBJ2-1; TRBD1 matches 8 bases. CDR1 and CDR2 from the germline V gene are SGHNT and YYREEE (reference sequence). J lost 6 bases, V lost 0 bases, and 5 bases had no gene match. The CDR3 length is 15 residues. The DNA of the CDR3 is TGTGCCAGCAGCTTGGTCACAGGGGGTCGCAATGAGCAGTTCTTC. It encodes CASSLVTGGRNEQFF.

This chain connects TRBV6-5 to TRBJ2-7; 8 bases line up with TRBD1. Germline loops: CDR1 MNHEY, CDR2 SVGAGI. J was trimmed by 0 bases and V by 7 bases; bases with no gene match: 8. This CDR3 is built from 15 residues. CDR3 residues: CASTPGQASSYEQYF. The CDR3, as DNA: TGTGCCAGCACCCCGGGACAGGCGAGCTCCTACGAGCAGTACTTC.

In DNA form, the CDR3 reads TGTGCCAGCAGCCCCGCAGCTGTTGTGGGACTCGCGGGTCTTAGCACAGATACGCAGTATTTT. Its translation: CASSPAAVVGLAGLSTDTQYF. The chain uses TRBV13 and TRBJ2-3, with D perhaps TRBD2 (6 bases). The CDR3 length is 21 residues. V was cut by 5 bases and J by 0 bases, with 30 bases left in between. Germline CDR1 and CDR2: PRHDT and FYEKMQ (reference sequence).

The chain is built from TRBV5-8 and TRBJ1-2; D perhaps matches TRBD1 (5 bases). Per the germline V gene, CDR1 is SGHTS and CDR2 is YDEGEE. CDR3 length: 17 amino acids. V gave up 6 bases and J gave up 4 bases, with 25 bases separating them. The CDR3: CASIFGAEKQTAYGYTF. DNA of the CDR3: TGTGCCAGCATTTTCGGGGCCGAGAAACAGACAGCCTATGGCTACACCTTC.

V is TRBV30 and J is TRBJ2-5; 7 nucleotides align to TRBD2. V dropped 3 bases and J dropped 4; count of bases not matched to a gene: 5. CDR3 length equals 13 residues. Germline V gene data show CDR1 as GTSNPN and CDR2 as SVGIG (reference sequence). The CDR3 reads CAWRGTGGETQYF. In nucleotides, the CDR3 is TGTGCCTGGAGGGGAACGGGAGGAGAGACCCAGTACTTC.

The CDR3 sequence: CAWSVGLRETQYF. The CDR3 nucleotides are TGTGCCTGGAGTGTTGGCCTCCGGGAGACCCAGTACTTC. The chain combines TRBV30 with TRBJ2-5; D ambiguous. This CDR3 region has 13 residues. Germline-derived CDR1 and CDR2 are GTSNPN and SVGIG (reference sequence). The V and J ends lost 0 bases and 5 bases respectively, with 10 bases between them.

The J gene is TRBJ2-7, the V gene TRBV3-1 (or the pseudogene TRBV3-2), with 7 bases matching TRBD2. The V segment lost 0 bases and the J segment 5 bases; nucleotides outside the gene matches: 13. The CDR3 length is 17 residues. The germline V gene encodes CDR1 LGHDT and CDR2 YNNKEL (reference sequence). The CDR3 sequence is CASSQDRSGLRLDEQYF. CDR3 in DNA: TGTGCCAGCAGCCAAGATCGTAGCGGGCTCAGGTTGGACGAGCAGTACTTC.

The V gene is TRBV27, the J gene TRBJ2-7; 8 bases agree with TRBD1. CDR3 length: 15 amino acids. CDR1 is MNHEY and CDR2 is SMNVEV in the germline V gene (reference sequence). V was clipped by 6 bases and J by 3 bases; unmatched bases: 10. CDR3 nucleotide sequence: TGTGCCAGCAGGACAGGGGAAGAGATCCACTACGAGCAGTACTTC. It codes for CASRTGEEIHYEQYF.

V and J are TRBV7-2 and TRBJ1-4, with D unclear. V was cut by 5 bases and J by 8 bases, with 12 bases left in between. Germline V gene data show CDR1 as SGHTA and CDR2 as FQGNSA. The CDR3 is 13 amino acids. CDR3 sequence reads: CASSPLRGEKLFF. For the CDR3, the DNA is TGTGCCAGCAGCCCCCTTAGAGGCGAAAAACTGTTTTTT.

The CDR3 region is CASSPHGRESREAFF. The CDR3 DNA reads as TGTGCCAGTAGTCCCCATGGCAGGGAGAGCCGTGAAGCTTTCTTT. The chain has TRBV19 and TRBJ1-1; TRBD1 might be the D (5 bases). Trimming took off 5 bases at V and 7 bases at J, with 20 bases between the two ends. The V gene's germline CDR1 is LNHDA and CDR2 SQIVND (reference sequence). The length of the CDR3 is 15 residues.

The J gene is TRBJ1-4, the V gene TRBV6-1; a possible D gene is TRBD1 (6 bases). The CDR3 sequence is 16 residues long. The V gene's germline CDR1 is MNHNS and CDR2 SASEGT. V lost 2 bases, J lost 5 bases, and 15 bases lay in between. The CDR3 DNA sequence: TGTGCCAGCAGTGAATTCCAGGGGAAGGTAAATGAAAAACTGTTTTTT. Translation gives CASSEFQGKVNEKLFF.

The gene calls are TRBV24-1 and TRBJ1-1, with D possibly TRBD1 on 6 matching bases. The CDR3 consists of 11 residues. Germline V gene data show CDR1 as KGHDR and CDR2 as SFDVKD. Trimming shortened V by 7 bases and J by 7 bases, and 9 bases separated the two germline ends. This CDR3 reads CATRQGNEAFF. The CDR3 DNA is TGTGCCACCAGACAGGGCAATGAAGCTTTCTTT.

The genes are TRBV20-1 and TRBJ2-7, with 8 positions matching TRBD1. The V gene end was trimmed by 3 bases and the J gene end by 7 bases; junction bases not matched to a gene: 8. From germline, CDR1 is DFQATT and CDR2 SNEGSKA (reference sequence). The CDR3 sequence is 13 residues long. CDR3 region: CSASDQGALEQYF. CDR3 nucleotides: TGCAGTGCTAGTGACCAGGGGGCTTTAGAGCAGTACTTC.

The rearrangement links TRBV11-3 to TRBJ2-3; 8 bases match TRBD1. CDR1 and CDR2 (germline): SGHNT, YENEEA. V was clipped by 5 bases and J by 1 base; unmatched bases: 5. The CDR3 has 15 residues. This CDR3 reads CASSPGQGGTDTQYF. The CDR3 DNA reads TGTGCCAGCAGCCCCGGACAGGGAGGCACAGATACGCAGTATTTT.

This rearrangement joins TRBV25-1 to TRBJ1-3; D is perhaps TRBD1 (6 bases). The germline V gene encodes CDR1 MGHDK and CDR2 SYGVNS. The V gene lost 5 bases and the J gene lost 3 bases, with 17 bases spanning the gap. The CDR3 loop spans 16 amino acids. The CDR3 spells CASSYFLTGIGNTIYF. In nucleotides, the CDR3 is TGTGCCAGCAGTTATTTTCTTACAGGGATTGGAAACACCATATATTTT.

The chain has TRBV5-5 and TRBJ2-7, with no clear D. The CDR3 consists of 14 residues. Trimming took off 0 bases at V and 0 bases at J, with 7 bases between the two ends. CDR1 is SGHKS, CDR2 YYEKEE, per germline (reference sequence). DNA for the CDR3: TGTGCCAGCAGCTTGGGGGTGGACTCCTACGAGCAGTACTTC. This encodes CASSLGVDSYEQYF.

In regard to this clone: This specimen includes other DNA sequences encoding the same CDR3. The J gene is TRBJ1-5, the V gene TRBV6-5, with 10 positions matching TRBD1. Germline assignment: CDR1 MNHEY and CDR2 SVGAGI. The CDR3 has 14 amino acids. V shed 5 bases and J 7 bases; nucleotides not matched to a gene: 5. CDR3: CASSSRDRGQPQHF. CDR3 DNA: TGTGCCAGCAGTAGCCGGGACAGGGGACAGCCCCAGCATTTT.

The chain is built from TRBV7-9 and TRBJ2-7; 11 nucleotides match TRBD2. The germline V gene encodes CDR1 SEHNR and CDR2 FQNEAQ (reference sequence). The junction had 11 bases not matched to a gene; V was cut back by 6 bases and J by 4 bases. The CDR3 loop spans 16 amino acids. The CDR3 loop reads CASSPLAGGGPYEQYF. The DNA for the CDR3 is TGTGCCAGCAGTCCATTAGCGGGAGGGGGGCCGTACGAGCAGTACTTC.

This chain links TRBV2 with TRBJ1-4, with 7 bases aligning to TRBD1. The CDR3 is made up of 14 amino acids. After removal of 6 bases from V and 4 bases from J, the junction contained 5 bases not matched to a gene. Germline V gives CDR1 SNHLY, CDR2 FYNNEI. CDR3 DNA: TGTGCCAGCAGCGAGGACAGGTTTAATGAAAAACTGTTTTTT. Encoded protein: CASSEDRFNEKLFF.

The chain recombines TRBV11-2 with TRBJ2-3; no definite D call. Germline CDR1 is SGHAT and CDR2 is FQNNGV. The CDR3 covers 14 residues. V gave up 5 bases and J gave up 4 bases, with 13 bases separating them. The CDR3 DNA reads TGTGCCAGCAGCCCTTTTCCCCGCCCAGATACGCAGTATTTT. As protein: CASSPFPRPDTQYF.

This chain joins TRBV2 and TRBJ1-1; perhaps TRBD1 as D (6 bases). The germline V gene encodes CDR1 SNHLY and CDR2 FYNNEI. The CDR3 sequence is 13 residues long. Trimming took 7 bases from V and 4 from J, leaving 13 bases between them. The DNA of the CDR3 is TGTGCCAGCAACGACCGGGACACCACTGAAGCTTTCTTT. It translates to CASNDRDTTEAFF.

This chain joins TRBV2 and TRBJ1-5; no definite D call. Germline loops: CDR1 SNHLY, CDR2 FYNNEI. This CDR3 comprises 15 residues. V lost 3 bases and J lost 3, with 12 bases in between. CDR3 amino acids: CASSDRQANNQPQHF. The CDR3, as DNA: TGTGCCAGCAGTGATCGGCAGGCTAACAATCAGCCCCAGCATTTT.

The genes are TRBV10-3 and TRBJ2-3, with D perhaps given as TRBD1 or TRBD2 (6 bases each). This CDR3 region has 15 residues. Germline loops: CDR1 ENHRY, CDR2 SYGVKD. Trimming took off 3 bases at V and 4 bases at J, with 14 bases between the two ends. CDR3 nucleotide sequence: TGTGCCATCAGTGACGGAGGGAAGGGGGCAGATACGCAGTATTTT. This encodes CAISDGGKGADTQYF.

The chain carries TRBV19 and TRBJ2-7, with 8 nucleotides matching TRBD2. The germline CDR1 and CDR2 sequences are LNHDA and SQIVND (reference sequence). The CDR3 consists of 16 residues. V trimming: 4 bases; J trimming: 0 bases; junction bases outside the gene matches: 8. CDR3 region: CASSTKTSASSYEQYF. The CDR3 bases are TGTGCCAGTAGTACCAAGACTAGCGCAAGCTCCTACGAGCAGTACTTC.

The genes are TRBV7-9 and TRBJ1-2; unclear D gene. CDR1 SEHNR and CDR2 FQNEAQ come from the germline V gene (reference sequence). Trimming stripped 1 base from V and 2 bases from J, with 8 bases between. The CDR3 runs 14 residues. CDR3 in DNA: TGTGCCAGCAGCTTAGTATCCGGGAACTATGGCTACACCTTC. It yields the protein CASSLVSGNYGYTF.

The CDR3 DNA sequence: TGCGCCAGCAGTGCTGGGTTGAGCACAGATACGCAGTATTTT. Residues: CASSAGLSTDTQYF. The chain recombines TRBV5-1 with TRBJ2-3; D unresolved. The germline gives CDR1 SGHRS, CDR2 YFSETQ. V was clipped by 5 bases and J by 0 bases, with 10 bases between them. The CDR3 loop spans 14 amino acids.